One and the same sample provided the 27 T cell receptor beta chains below, sequenced in a study of blood T cell repertoires in COVID-19. Some clones are missing from TCRdb's copy, which holds only in-frame ones; the method was immunoSEQ multiplex PCR. The sample shows approximately 130,000 clones, around 82% of them seen only once. The sample consisted of peripheral blood. These receptors came from an elderly man with active or convalescent COVID-19.

The CDR3 loop is CASRDYDTDTQYF. DNA for the CDR3: TGTGCCAGCCGGGACTACGACACAGATACGCAGTATTTT. The genes are TRBV27 and TRBJ2-3; the match to TRBD2 covers 7 bases. This CDR3 is 13 amino acids long. V dropped 8 bases and J dropped 2; count of bases not matched to a gene: 4. Germline V CDR1 and CDR2: MNHEY, SMNVEV (reference sequence).

This clone has just a few counts. This chain connects TRBV18 to TRBJ1-5; no clear D gene. V shed 2 bases and J shed 4 bases, with 6 bases lying between them. This CDR3 spans 13 amino acids. The V gene's germline CDR1 is KGHSH and CDR2 LQKENI. The CDR3 coding sequence is TGTGCCAGCTCACCATTAGAGAATCAGCCCCAGCATTTT. It yields the protein CASSPLENQPQHF.

This clone was seen just once. The chain joins TRBV5-1 to TRBJ1-6; 7 bases match TRBD1. With V trimmed by 0 bases and J by 8 bases, 2 bases remained unmatched. The CDR3 runs to 14 residues. The V gene's germline CDR1 is SGHRS and CDR2 YFSETQ. The CDR3 DNA follows: TGCGCCAGCAGCTTGGAAGACAGGGATTCACCCCTCCACTTT. This gives the protein CASSLEDRDSPLHF.

The chain joins TRBV5-1 to TRBJ2-2; D is ambiguous. Germline-derived CDR1 and CDR2 are SGHRS and YFSETQ. V was trimmed by 7 bases and J by 3 bases, leaving 10 bases between them. The CDR3 covers 13 residues. The CDR3 loop is CASGRVDTGELFF. The CDR3 DNA reads as TGCGCCAGCGGCCGGGTAGACACCGGGGAGCTGTTTTTT.

The chain recombines TRBV7-9 with TRBJ1-2; no definite D call. V shed 8 bases and J shed 8 bases, with 12 bases lying between them. Germline lookup yields CDR1 SEHNR and CDR2 FQNEAQ (reference sequence). This CDR3 has 11 amino acids. The CDR3 sequence is CASVRDKGYTF. In DNA, the CDR3 is TGTGCCAGCGTAAGAGATAAGGGCTACACCTTC. Variable domain in full (rest from reference TRBV7-9 and TRBJ1-2): DTGVSQNPRHKITKRGQNVTFRCDPISEHNRLYWYRQTLGQGPEFLTYFQNEAQLEKSRLLSDRFSAERPKGSFSTLEIQRTEQGDSAMYLCASVRDKGYTFGSGTRLTVV.

The rearrangement uses TRBV5-1 and TRBJ2-5; D might be TRBD1 (6 bases). The CDR3 contains 15 residues. V was clipped by 0 bases and J by 1 base, with 10 bases between them. The germline V gene encodes CDR1 SGHRS and CDR2 YFSETQ. CDR3 nucleotides: TGCGCCAGCAGCTTGGCCGGGACACCCCAAGAGACCCAGTACTTC. As protein: CASSLAGTPQETQYF.

This chain joins TRBV19 and TRBJ1-2, with 9 bases aligning to TRBD1. The CDR3 extends over 14 amino acids. Germline trimming cut 5 bases from V and 3 bases from J; bases unmatched to any gene: 4. Germline V gene data show CDR1 as LNHDA and CDR2 as SQIVND (reference sequence). Written as DNA, the CDR3 is TGTGCCAGTAGTCTCCGGGACAGGGACTATGGCTACACCTTC. Protein: CASSLRDRDYGYTF.

The chain uses TRBV5-4 and TRBJ1-2, with a possible D match to TRBD1 (5 bases). Trimming left V 4 bases short and J 8 bases short, with 15 bases between. In germline, CDR1 is SGHNT, CDR2 YYREEE (reference sequence). The CDR3 has 13 amino acids. In DNA, the CDR3 is TGTGCCAGCAGCCTCAATGGGGGAGGCGGCTACACCTTC. The encoded protein is CASSLNGGGGYTF.

CDR3 sequence: CASSPQRSRELFF. The CDR3 DNA follows: TGTGCCAGCAGTCCCCAGCGCTCTCGGGAGCTGTTTTTT. The chain couples TRBV2 to TRBJ2-2; D is unresolved. This CDR3 is built from 13 residues. Germline CDR1 SNHLY, CDR2 FYNNEI. With 5 bases removed from V and 9 bases from J, the gap between germline ends came to 13 bases.

The chain is built from TRBV18 and TRBJ2-2, with 8 positions matching TRBD2. Per germline, CDR1 KGHSH and CDR2 LQKENI. The CDR3 runs to 15 residues. V gave up 3 bases and J gave up 5 bases; unmatched junction bases: 5. DNA of the CDR3: TGTGCCAGCTCACCGATCGCGGGGGGAACCGGGGAGCTGTTTTTT. Amino acids: CASSPIAGGTGELFF.

The chain uses TRBV9 and TRBJ1-5; weak D call: TRBD1 (6 bases). V was clipped by 4 bases and J by 0 bases, with 11 bases between them. This CDR3 has 15 amino acids. From germline, CDR1 is SGDLS and CDR2 YYNGEE. The CDR3 protein is CASSPGDNSNQPQHF. CDR3 sequence (DNA): TGTGCCAGCAGCCCAGGGGACAATAGCAATCAGCCCCAGCATTTT. The full variable domain, its missing parts supplied by reference TRBV9 and TRBJ1-5, is DSGVTQTPKHLITATGQRVTLRCSPRSGDLSVYWYQQSLDQGLQFLIQYYNGEERAKGNILERFSAQQFPDLHSELNLSSLELGDSALYFCASSPGDNSNQPQHFGDGTRLSIL.

The gene calls are TRBV6-2 or TRBV6-3 and TRBJ1-1; 10 bases align to TRBD1. CDR3 length: 18 residues. The germline CDR1 and CDR2 sequences are MNHEY and SVGEGT. V lost 0 bases, J lost 1 base, and 8 bases stayed unmatched. CDR3 DNA sequence: TGTGCCAGCAGTTACTCGAAGGGACAGGGGTTCAGGAACACTGAAGCTTTCTTT. It translates to CASSYSKGQGFRNTEAFF.

The chain couples TRBV2 to TRBJ2-7, with D possibly matching TRBD2 (6 bases). CDR3 size: 14 residues. Per germline, CDR1 SNHLY and CDR2 FYNNEI. Trimming pared 8 bases from V and 3 bases from J, leaving 17 bases between. CDR3 residues: CASSLQLGGYEQYF. In DNA form, the CDR3 reads TGTGCCAGCTCTCTCCAATTGGGGGGCTACGAGCAGTACTTC.

The chain recombines TRBV10-3 with TRBJ2-7, with D tentatively TRBD2 (6 bases). Deletions cut 7 bases from V and 1 base from J, with 20 bases between. The CDR3 runs 16 residues. Germline values: CDR1 ENHRY, CDR2 SYGVKD. As DNA, the CDR3 is TGTGCCATCAAGGCCACCGGGACTTCACGGTCCTACGAGCAGTACTTC. This codes for CAIKATGTSRSYEQYF.

The chain uses TRBV19 and TRBJ1-5; TRBD1 aligns across 12 bases. After removal of 9 bases from V and 6 bases from J, the junction contained 6 bases not matched to a gene. The germline CDR1 and CDR2 sequences are LNHDA and SQIVND (reference sequence). The CDR3 contains 14 residues. The CDR3 sequence is CASQWGQGAQPQHF. DNA for the CDR3: TGTGCCAGCCAGTGGGGACAGGGGGCTCAGCCCCAGCATTTT. The full variable domain, completed using reference TRBV19 and TRBJ1-5, is DGGITQSPKYLFRKEGQNVTLSCEQNLNHDAMYWYRQDPGQGLRLIYYSQIVNDFQKGDIAEGYSVSREKKESFPLTVTSAQKNPTAFYLCASQWGQGAQPQHFGDGTRLSIL.

The gene calls are TRBV11-2 and TRBJ2-7; 9 nucleotides match TRBD1. V was pared by 3 bases and J by 1 base, with 4 bases of the junction left unmatched. This CDR3 is 15 amino acids long. The germline V gene encodes CDR1 SGHAT and CDR2 FQNNGV. DNA for the CDR3: TGTGCCAGCAGCTTTACAGGGGGCCCTTCCTACGAGCAGTACTTC. Its translation: CASSFTGGPSYEQYF.

V gene TRBV2 combines with J gene TRBJ2-7; 10 bases agree with TRBD2. CDR1 and CDR2 from the germline V gene are SNHLY and FYNNEI. The CDR3 loop spans 14 amino acids. J was trimmed by 10 bases and V by 3 bases; bases with no gene match: 9. CDR3 sequence (DNA): TGTGCCAGCAGTGACTTACTAGCGGGGCCTAACCAGTACTTC. Translated: CASSDLLAGPNQYF.

The J gene is TRBJ1-1, the V gene TRBV18; tentative D call: TRBD1 (6 bases). The germline gives CDR1 KGHSH, CDR2 LQKENI. Trimming left V 4 bases short and J 8 bases short, with 14 bases between. The CDR3 extends over 13 amino acids. This CDR3 reads CASSLSRGSEAFF. CDR3 nucleotides: TGTGCCAGCTCACTAAGTAGGGGGTCCGAAGCTTTCTTT.

The chain links TRBV6-5 to TRBJ1-4; D might be TRBD1 (5 bases). Per the germline V gene, CDR1 is MNHEY and CDR2 is SVGAGI. CDR3 size: 14 residues. The ends were cut back, 0 bases at V and 5 bases at J, with 7 bases in the middle. CDR3 sequence reads: CASSYSAGNEKLFF. CDR3 bases: TGTGCCAGCAGTTACTCGGCAGGGAATGAAAAACTGTTTTTT.

The rearrangement links TRBV5-1 to TRBJ1-4, with D possibly being TRBD1 (5 bases). V was clipped by 6 bases and J by 3 bases, with 9 bases between them. The V gene's germline CDR1 is SGHRS and CDR2 YFSETQ. The CDR3 is made up of 13 amino acids. The CDR3 coding sequence is TGCGCCAGCACGGAAGGGGCTAATGAAAAACTGTTTTTT. This gives the protein CASTEGANEKLFF.

This chain connects TRBV6-2 or TRBV6-3 to TRBJ1-5; D is perhaps TRBD1 (5 bases). CDR1 is MNHEY and CDR2 is SVGEGT in the germline V gene. The ends were cut back, 5 bases at V and 4 bases at J, with 24 bases in the middle. This CDR3 has 18 amino acids. CDR3 sequence reads: CASSRGWGTPDINQPQHF. The CDR3 DNA sequence: TGTGCCAGCAGTAGGGGTTGGGGGACTCCTGACATTAATCAGCCCCAGCATTTT.

This sequence joins TRBV28 and TRBJ1-2; no definite D call. Between the trimmed V and J ends, which lost 1 base and 8 bases, there was a span of 17 bases. The CDR3 loop spans 15 amino acids. CDR1 is MDHEN and CDR2 is SYDVKM in the germline V gene. In DNA, the CDR3 is TGTGCCAGCAGTTTATCCTCTCCCCGGACTGGGGGCTACACCTTC. It is translated as CASSLSSPRTGGYTF.

The chain combines TRBV4-3 with TRBJ2-3; D may be TRBD2 (5 bases). Trimming left V 0 bases short and J 0 bases short, with 13 bases between. The germline V gene encodes CDR1 LGHNA and CDR2 YSLEER. CDR3 length: 17 residues. The CDR3 spells CASSQDRAGGSTDTQYF. The CDR3 DNA reads as TGCGCCAGCAGCCAAGATAGGGCCGGAGGTAGCACAGATACGCAGTATTTT.

V is TRBV27 and J is TRBJ2-3; 11 bases map to TRBD2. The CDR3 spans 16 residues. CDR1 and CDR2 from the germline V gene are MNHEY and SMNVEV (reference sequence). J lost 4 bases, V lost 4 bases, and 7 bases had no gene match. The CDR3 reads CASSYGGLAASDTQYF. The DNA of the CDR3 is TGTGCCAGCAGTTACGGGGGACTAGCGGCTTCAGATACGCAGTATTTT.

This chain uses TRBV19 with TRBJ1-4; no reliable D call. The CDR3 extends over 13 amino acids. CDR1 and CDR2 from the germline V gene are LNHDA and SQIVND (reference sequence). Trimming removed 5 bases at V and 8 bases at J, with 12 bases between. The CDR3 bases are TGTGCCAGTAGTGCAACTAGAGGAGAAAAACTGTTTTTT. Its protein is CASSATRGEKLFF.

V usage is TRBV18 and J usage is TRBJ1-2; 9 bases match TRBD1. CDR3 size: 15 residues. Unmatched junction bases numbered 5, after V lost 4 bases and J lost 2 bases. Germline assignment: CDR1 KGHSH and CDR2 LQKENI. In DNA form, the CDR3 reads TGTGCCAGCTCACTGGGACAGGGCGCGAACTATGGCTACACCTTC. This sequence encodes CASSLGQGANYGYTF.

The V and J genes are TRBV5-1 and TRBJ1-2; D is perhaps TRBD1 (5 bases). Germline CDR1 reads SGHRS; CDR2 reads YFSETQ. Trimming took off 3 bases at V and 4 bases at J, with 10 bases between the two ends. The CDR3 consists of 13 residues. The CDR3 coding sequence is TGCGCCAGCAGCTCGACAGACCTCTATGGCTACACCTTC. Its protein is CASSSTDLYGYTF.